This TCR beta chain was sequenced during a study of radiotherapy plus CTLA-4 blockade in lung cancer. The CDR3 loop spans 14 amino acids. V was trimmed by 8 bases and J by 11 bases, leaving 19 bases between them. CDR1 and CDR2 (germline): SNHLY, FYNNEI. Measured with immunoSEQ multiplex PCR; TCRdb has only the in-frame clones, and not every one. The repertoire has roughly 71,000 clones, about 80% of them found once; the top ten carry around 7.1%. This chain links TRBV2 with TRBJ1-6; D remains unclear. This TCR was recovered from a human donor with non-small cell lung cancer who had a complete response to radiotherapy plus ipilimumab. The specimen comprised peripheral blood, sampled from a patient treated with radiotherapy plus ipilimumab. In DNA, the CDR3 is TGTGCCAGCTTGGAACTGGGGATTCGGACACCCCTCCACTTT. The encoded protein is CASLELGIRTPLHF. Full variable domain (remainder filled in from reference TRBV2 and TRBJ1-6): EPEVTQTPSHQVTQMGQEVILRCVPISNHLYFYWYRQILGQKVEFLVSFYNNEISEKSEIFDDQFSVERPDGSNFTLKIRSTKLEDSAMYFCASLELGIRTPLHFGNGTRLTVT.